This is a list of T cell receptor beta chains from one sample in a study of blood T cell repertoires in COVID-19. Sequencing was performed with immunoSEQ multiplex PCR; in TCRdb, only in-frame clones are kept and a portion is missing. The table lists roughly 250,000 clones, around 87% of them singletons, with 2% to 3% in the top ten. The sample was peripheral blood. Source of these receptors: a woman between 50 and 59 years old with acute or convalescent COVID-19. The CDR3 runs from the conserved cysteine through the conserved F or W. A D gene is named only where the DNA matches it firmly. Size values are once, few and many counts, or a class for expanded clones, and some rows have none.

CASSDAGTSLYDGYTF,TGTGCCAGCAGTGACGCCGGGACATCCCTTTACGATGGCTACACCTTC,16,NA,TRBV25-1,NA,TRBJ1-2
CASTRGGSPSEQYF,TGTGCCAGCACTCGGGGCGGGAGCCCTAGCGAGCAGTACTTC,14,NA,TRBV7-2,TRBD2,TRBJ2-7
CASSAPPREASGNNEQFF,TGTGCCAGCAGTGCCCCCCCCCGCGAGGCTAGCGGGAACAATGAGCAGTTCTTC,18,NA,TRBV5-8,TRBD2,TRBJ2-1
CASNMAQNQPQHF,TGTGCCAGCAACATGGCACAGAATCAGCCCCAGCATTTT,13,NA,TRBV12-3/TRBV12-4,NA,TRBJ1-5
CASSFDARAGVTQYF,TGTGCCAGCAGCTTCGACGCCCGGGCAGGGGTTACGCAGTATTTT,15,NA,TRBV7-8,NA,TRBJ2-3
CASLQGWDQPQHF,TGTGCCAGCCTACAGGGTTGGGATCAGCCCCAGCATTTT,13,NA,TRBV2,NA,TRBJ1-5
CASSQKGIDLANEVLVYNEQFF,TGCGCCAGCAGTCAAAAAGGTATCGACCTAGCGAACGAGGTTTTGGTGTACAATGAGCAGTTCTTC,22,once,TRBV23-1,NA,TRBJ2-1
CASSELGTGVHTIYF,TGTGCCAGCAGTGAATTAGGAACAGGGGTCCACACCATATATTTT,15,NA,TRBV6-1,TRBD1,TRBJ1-3
CASSSQGNENTIYF,TGCGCCAGCAGCTCACAGGGTAACGAAAACACCATATATTTT,14,few,TRBV5-1,NA,TRBJ1-3
CASSLSRAGDTQYF,TGTGCCAGCAGTTTATCGAGGGCGGGAGATACGCAGTATTTT,14,once,TRBV27,NA,TRBJ2-3
CSVEGGSETQYF,TGCAGCGTTGAGGGGGGGTCAGAGACCCAGTACTTC,12,NA,TRBV29-1,TRBD2,TRBJ2-5
CASSQEGAGRREKLFF,TGCGCCAGCAGCCAGGAGGGGGCAGGGCGGCGGGAAAAACTGTTTTTT,16,NA,TRBV5-1,TRBD1,TRBJ1-4
CASRGYWGEGTQYF,TGTGCCAGCAGGGGCTATTGGGGGGAAGGTACGCAGTATTTT,14,NA,TRBV6-5,NA,TRBJ2-3
CASRGGEAYEQYF,TGCGCCAGCAGGGGGGGAGAGGCCTACGAGCAGTACTTC,13,NA,TRBV10-2,NA,TRBJ2-7
CASSPGTGPSEQYF,TGCGCCAGCAGCCCAGGGACAGGGCCATCCGAGCAGTACTTC,14,NA,TRBV5-1,TRBD1,TRBJ2-7
CASSQDQAAYEQYF,TGTGCCAGCAGCCAAGATCAGGCAGCCTACGAGCAGTACTTC,14,NA,TRBV3-1/TRBV3-2,NA,TRBJ2-7
CASSVEGSLDEQYF,TGTGCCAGCAGCGTAGAAGGTAGCCTCGACGAGCAGTACTTC,14,NA,TRBV9,NA,TRBJ2-7
CASTNGLASQETQYF,TGTGCCAGCACTAACGGACTAGCCTCGCAAGAGACCCAGTACTTC,15,NA,TRBV2,TRBD2,TRBJ2-5
CASSAGHSTNEKLFF,TGTGCCAGCAGTGCCGGACACTCAACTAATGAAAAACTGTTTTTT,15,NA,TRBV6-4,NA,TRBJ1-4
CASSLVRGDSPLHF,TGTGCCAGCAGCTTAGTCAGGGGGGATTCACCCCTCCACTTT,14,NA,TRBV11-2,TRBD1,TRBJ1-6
CATSDHGQNNEQFF,TGTGCCACCAGTGACCACGGACAGAACAATGAGCAGTTCTTC,14,NA,TRBV24-1,NA,TRBJ2-1
CASSYGAPDAYEQYF,TGTGCCAGCAGTTACGGAGCCCCAGATGCCTACGAGCAGTACTTC,15,NA,TRBV6-5,NA,TRBJ2-7
CASSQERGGNGYEQYF,TGCGCCAGCAGCCAAGAAAGGGGAGGGAACGGATACGAGCAGTACTTC,16,few,TRBV4-3,TRBD2,TRBJ2-7
CASSYVGLSSGNTIYF,TGTGCCAGCAGTTACGTGGGGCTTAGCTCTGGAAACACCATATATTTT,16,NA,TRBV6-5,NA,TRBJ1-3
CASSLGSGRNGENIQYF,TGTGCCAGCAGTTTGGGGAGCGGGAGGAACGGGGAAAACATTCAGTACTTC,17,NA,TRBV28,TRBD2,TRBJ2-4
CASSSTGEYEQYF,TGTGCCAGCAGCTCAACAGGGGAATACGAGCAGTACTTC,13,NA,TRBV5-6,TRBD1,TRBJ2-7
CASSSPLAGTYNEQFF,TGTGCCAGCAGCTCGCCCCTAGCGGGGACCTACAATGAGCAGTTCTTC,16,NA,TRBV5-4,TRBD2,TRBJ2-1
CSASPILRGGSDTQYF,TGCAGTGCTAGTCCCATACTTCGGGGTGGGTCAGATACGCAGTATTTT,16,NA,TRBV20-1,NA,TRBJ2-3
CASSETSGSYEQYF,TGTGCCAGCAGTGAAACTAGCGGGAGCTACGAGCAGTACTTC,14,once,TRBV6-1,TRBD2,TRBJ2-7
CASSIPSTYEQYF,TGTGCCAGTAGTATACCCTCTACCTACGAGCAGTACTTC,13,NA,TRBV19,NA,TRBJ2-7
CASSLFRFPGANVLTF,TGTGCCAGCAGTTTATTCCGGTTTCCTGGGGCCAACGTCCTGACTTTC,16,once,TRBV28,NA,TRBJ2-6
CASSQEGGQLNTEAFF,TGTGCCAGCAGCCAAGAAGGGGGACAACTGAACACTGAAGCTTTCTTT,16,NA,TRBV4-2,NA,TRBJ1-1
CASTARVDRAINNEQFF,TGTGCCAGCACTGCTCGGGTCGACAGGGCTATAAACAATGAGCAGTTCTTC,17,NA,TRBV2,TRBD1,TRBJ2-1
CASSALRTVNYGYTF,TGTGCCAGCAGCGCCCTCCGGACAGTTAACTATGGCTACACCTTC,15,few,TRBV11-2,NA,TRBJ1-2
CASRGAKGAQYF,TGTGCCAGCAGGGGGGCAAAGGGGGCCCAGTACTTC,12,NA,TRBV28,NA,TRBJ2-5
CASSISSLAVYEQYF,TGTGCCAGTAGCATCTCGTCACTAGCGGTATACGAGCAGTACTTC,15,NA,TRBV19,TRBD2,TRBJ2-7
CASSVVPLAGGDTQYF,TGTGCCAGCAGCGTAGTACCACTAGCGGGAGGGGATACGCAGTATTTT,16,NA,TRBV9,TRBD2,TRBJ2-3
CASSGGSPNTEAFF,TGTGCCAGCAGCGGAGGGTCCCCGAACACTGAAGCTTTCTTT,14,NA,TRBV9,NA,TRBJ1-1
CASSSNTDTQYF,TGTGCCAGCAGCTCAAACACAGATACGCAGTATTTT,12,NA,TRBV7-8,NA,TRBJ2-3
CAISESFGLEGQFF,TGTGCCATCAGTGAGTCTTTCGGACTAGAGGGGCAGTTCTTC,14,NA,TRBV10-3,TRBD2,TRBJ2-1
CASSRVLSGRASEELFF,TGTGCCAGCTCACGGGTTTTGAGCGGGAGGGCCTCAGAGGAGCTGTTTTTT,17,NA,TRBV18,TRBD2,TRBJ2-2
CASRFGTGSYEQYF,TGTGCCAGCAGATTCGGGACAGGGTCCTACGAGCAGTACTTC,14,NA,TRBV2,TRBD1,TRBJ2-7
CASKKREGRTDTQYF,TGTGCCAGCAAGAAGCGGGAGGGCCGCACAGATACGCAGTATTTT,15,NA,TRBV27,TRBD2,TRBJ2-3
CASSFDLAGSGELFF,TGCGCCAGCAGCTTTGACCTAGCTGGATCCGGGGAGCTGTTTTTT,15,NA,TRBV5-1,NA,TRBJ2-2
CASSLGQGASWEQYF,TGCGCCAGCAGCTTGGGACAGGGGGCTTCCTGGGAGCAGTACTTC,15,once,TRBV5-1,TRBD1,TRBJ2-7
CASSLAGTDTQYF,TGCGCCAGCAGCTTGGCGGGCACAGATACGCAGTATTTT,13,NA,TRBV5-1,NA,TRBJ2-3
CASSQESPVTEAFF,TGTGCCAGCAGCCAAGAGTCACCGGTCACTGAAGCTTTCTTT,14,once,TRBV3-1/TRBV3-2,NA,TRBJ1-1
CASSLRRGETQYF,TGTGCCAGCAGCTTAAGACGGGGAGAGACCCAGTACTTC,13,NA,TRBV7-3,NA,TRBJ2-5
CASSGTGTNYGYTF,TGTGCCAGCAGTGGGACAGGGACGAACTATGGCTACACCTTC,14,NA,TRBV2,TRBD1,TRBJ1-2
CAWSKIRGTLGGNTIYF,TGTGCCTGGAGTAAAATACGGGGTACCTTAGGTGGAAACACCATATATTTT,17,NA,TRBV30,NA,TRBJ1-3
CASSLRGEQYF,TGTGCCAGCAGCCTACGGGGGGAGCAGTACTTC,11,NA,TRBV3-1/TRBV3-2,NA,TRBJ2-7
CASMQTLGDNEQFF,TGTGCCAGCATGCAGACATTAGGGGACAATGAGCAGTTCTTC,14,NA,TRBV6-5,NA,TRBJ2-1
CASSLLGPGNSPLHF,TGTGCCAGCAGTTTGCTTGGTCCCGGGAATTCACCCCTCCACTTT,15,NA,TRBV28,NA,TRBJ1-6
CASSFTSYNEQFF,TGTGCCAGCAGCTTTACTAGTTACAATGAGCAGTTCTTC,13,NA,TRBV7-3,NA,TRBJ2-1
CASSLTGSGGNQPQHF,TGCGCCAGCAGCTTGACAGGGTCCGGGGGCAATCAGCCCCAGCATTTT,16,NA,TRBV5-1,NA,TRBJ1-5
CATIEGGGHKGQGWIPYEQYF,TGCGCCACAATCGAGGGAGGGGGACACAAGGGACAGGGCTGGATCCCCTACGAGCAGTACTTC,21,NA,TRBV10-1,TRBD1,TRBJ2-7
CASSLYSLGYTF,TGTGCCAGCAGTTTATATTCTTTGGGCTACACCTTC,12,NA,TRBV28,NA,TRBJ1-2
CASSGGQGITEAFF,TGTGCCAGTAGTGGGGGACAGGGGATCACTGAAGCTTTCTTT,14,NA,TRBV19,TRBD1,TRBJ1-1
CASSLRFASTGARSHEKLFF,TGTGCCAGCAGTTTACGTTTCGCCTCGACAGGGGCCCGGTCACATGAAAAACTGTTTTTT,20,NA,TRBV28,TRBD1,TRBJ1-4
CASREGLAVNYEQYF,TGCGCCAGCAGGGAAGGACTAGCGGTAAACTACGAGCAGTACTTC,15,NA,TRBV5-1,TRBD2,TRBJ2-7